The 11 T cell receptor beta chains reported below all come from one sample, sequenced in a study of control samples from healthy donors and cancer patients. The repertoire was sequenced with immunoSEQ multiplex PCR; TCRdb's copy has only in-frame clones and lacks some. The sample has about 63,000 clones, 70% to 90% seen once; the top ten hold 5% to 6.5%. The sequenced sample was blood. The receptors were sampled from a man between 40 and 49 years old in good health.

DNA for the CDR3: TGTGCCAGCAGCCCCGATAGCAATCAGCCCCAGCATTTT. Translated: CASSPDSNQPQHF. The gene calls are TRBV11-3 and TRBJ1-5; D unresolved. The germline V and J ends were trimmed by 5 bases and 0 bases, with 5 bases remaining between them. The germline V gene encodes CDR1 SGHNT and CDR2 YENEEA. The CDR3 is 13 residues long.

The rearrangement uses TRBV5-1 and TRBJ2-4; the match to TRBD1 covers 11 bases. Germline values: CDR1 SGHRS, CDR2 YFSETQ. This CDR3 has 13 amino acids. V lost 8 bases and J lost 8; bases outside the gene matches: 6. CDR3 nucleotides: TGCGCCAGTGGACAGGGGGCTGGGTACATTCAGTACTTC. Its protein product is CASGQGAGYIQYF.

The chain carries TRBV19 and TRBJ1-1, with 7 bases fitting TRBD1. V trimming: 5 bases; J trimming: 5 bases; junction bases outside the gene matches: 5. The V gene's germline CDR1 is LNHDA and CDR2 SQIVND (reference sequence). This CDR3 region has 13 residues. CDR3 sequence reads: CASSSSGGTEAFF. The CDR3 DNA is TGTGCCAGTAGTTCCTCAGGGGGGACTGAAGCTTTCTTT.

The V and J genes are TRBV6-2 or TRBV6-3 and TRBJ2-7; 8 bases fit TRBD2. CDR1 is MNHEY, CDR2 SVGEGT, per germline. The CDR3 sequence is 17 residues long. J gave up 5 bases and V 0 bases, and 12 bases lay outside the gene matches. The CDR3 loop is CASSYSSSGPIKDEQYF. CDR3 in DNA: TGTGCCAGCAGTTACTCGTCTAGCGGGCCCATTAAGGACGAGCAGTACTTC.

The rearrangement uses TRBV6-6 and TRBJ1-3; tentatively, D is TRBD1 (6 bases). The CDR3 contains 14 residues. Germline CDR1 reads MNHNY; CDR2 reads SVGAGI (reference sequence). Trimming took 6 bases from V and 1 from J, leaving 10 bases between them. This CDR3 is CASSHRESGNTIYF. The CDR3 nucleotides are TGTGCCAGCAGCCACAGGGAGTCTGGAAACACCATATATTTT.

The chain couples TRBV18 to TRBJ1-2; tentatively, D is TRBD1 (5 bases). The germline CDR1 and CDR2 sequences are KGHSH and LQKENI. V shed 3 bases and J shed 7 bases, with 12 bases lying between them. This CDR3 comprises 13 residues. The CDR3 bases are TGTGCCAGCTCACCCGAACAGGATGGTGGCTACACCTTC. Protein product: CASSPEQDGGYTF.

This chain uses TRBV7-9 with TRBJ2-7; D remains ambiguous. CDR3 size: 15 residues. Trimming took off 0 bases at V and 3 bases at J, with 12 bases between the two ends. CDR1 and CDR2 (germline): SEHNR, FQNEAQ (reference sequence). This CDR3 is CASSLAVPLDYEQYF. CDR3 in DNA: TGTGCCAGCAGCTTAGCGGTGCCGTTAGACTACGAGCAGTACTTC.

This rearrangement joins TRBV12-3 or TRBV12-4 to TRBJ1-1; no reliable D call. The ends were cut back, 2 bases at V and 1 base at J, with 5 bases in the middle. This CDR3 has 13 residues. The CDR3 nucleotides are TGTGCCAGCAGTTTAAGAAGGAACACTGAAGCTTTCTTT. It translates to CASSLRRNTEAFF.

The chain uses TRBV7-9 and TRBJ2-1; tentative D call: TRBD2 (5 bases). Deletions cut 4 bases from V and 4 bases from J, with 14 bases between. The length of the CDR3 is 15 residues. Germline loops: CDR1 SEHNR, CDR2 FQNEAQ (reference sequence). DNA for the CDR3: TGTGCCAGCAGCTCACCTAGCAAGAATTACAATGAGCAGTTCTTC. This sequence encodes CASSSPSKNYNEQFF.

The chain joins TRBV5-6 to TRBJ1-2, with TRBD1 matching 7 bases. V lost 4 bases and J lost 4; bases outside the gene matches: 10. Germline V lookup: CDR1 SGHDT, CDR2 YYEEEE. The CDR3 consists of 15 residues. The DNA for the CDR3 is TGTGCCAGCAGCACCTTAGCCGGGACAGTCTATGGCTACACCTTC. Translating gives CASSTLAGTVYGYTF.

The CDR3 coding sequence is TGCGCCAGCAGCCAATTCGACAGGAGCTCCTACAATGAGCAGTTCTTC. Translating it yields CASSQFDRSSYNEQFF. This chain links TRBV4-3 with TRBJ2-1, with a tentative D call TRBD1 (6 bases). The V gene lost 2 bases and the J gene lost 0 bases, with 11 bases spanning the gap. CDR3 length: 16 amino acids. Germline values: CDR1 LGHNA, CDR2 YSLEER.